The T cell receptor (beta chain) under discussion was sequenced for a study of T cells in Graves' hyperthyroidism and ophthalmopathy. Germline CDR1 reads MDHEN; CDR2 reads SYDVKM. The length of the CDR3 is 13 residues. Trimming stripped 2 bases from V and 5 bases from J, with 9 bases between. Researchers amplified the TCR beta CDR3 regions from RNA transcripts. HTBI primers were the set used in a first-round RT-PCR of the TCR CDR3. From the multiplex PCR reads, TCRdb called clonotypes with MiXCR, one entry per CDR3 protein. The sample shows around 270,000 distinct CDR3 sequences, roughly a fifth of them seen only once.

Material for sequencing was blood. The receptor's source is a man aged 50 or older with Graves' ophthalmopathy. The V call is TRBV28, the J call TRBJ2-5; perhaps TRBD2 as D (6 bases). The CDR3 region has the DNA TGTGCCAGCAGTTTACCCGGGAGTGAGACCCAGTACTTC. This sequence encodes CASSLPGSETQYF.